This TCR beta chain was recorded in a study of blood T cell repertoires in COVID-19. The CDR3 covers 12 residues. Germline V gene sequence: CDR1 SGHKS, CDR2 YYEKEE (reference sequence). Trimming pared 4 bases from V and 7 bases from J, leaving 12 bases between. This clone showed up just a few times. Clones were read by immunoSEQ multiplex PCR, and TCRdb kept only the in-frame ones, dropping some. The data hold roughly 100,000 clones, with roughly 80% observed a single time. The clonotype was recovered from a man aged 80 or over with active or convalescent COVID-19. Sequenced input: peripheral blood. This chain joins TRBV5-5 and TRBJ2-7; TRBD1 might be the D (6 bases). This chain's CDR3 is CASSITGTEQYF. The CDR3 nucleotides are TGTGCCAGCAGCATTACAGGGACGGAGCAGTACTTC.